This T cell receptor (beta chain) was obtained from a study of technical replicates of blood from several donors. Sequencing used immunoSEQ multiplex PCR; TCRdb keeps in-frame clones, though not all of them. Of about 81,000 clones in the sample, approximately 95% are singletons; the top ten hold more than 0.35%. The J segment lost 6 bases and the V segment lost 4 bases, leaving 16 bases of the junction unmatched. The germline CDR1 and CDR2 sequences are SGHRS and YFSETQ. The CDR3 has 17 residues. Sequenced sample: T cells isolated from PBMCs. This TCR came from a human donor in good health. V is TRBV5-1 and J is TRBJ2-3, with 8 bases matching TRBD2. This CDR3 reads CASSIEGLAEEGDTQYF. The CDR3 DNA is TGCGCCAGCAGCATCGAAGGACTAGCTGAAGAGGGGGATACGCAGTATTTT.